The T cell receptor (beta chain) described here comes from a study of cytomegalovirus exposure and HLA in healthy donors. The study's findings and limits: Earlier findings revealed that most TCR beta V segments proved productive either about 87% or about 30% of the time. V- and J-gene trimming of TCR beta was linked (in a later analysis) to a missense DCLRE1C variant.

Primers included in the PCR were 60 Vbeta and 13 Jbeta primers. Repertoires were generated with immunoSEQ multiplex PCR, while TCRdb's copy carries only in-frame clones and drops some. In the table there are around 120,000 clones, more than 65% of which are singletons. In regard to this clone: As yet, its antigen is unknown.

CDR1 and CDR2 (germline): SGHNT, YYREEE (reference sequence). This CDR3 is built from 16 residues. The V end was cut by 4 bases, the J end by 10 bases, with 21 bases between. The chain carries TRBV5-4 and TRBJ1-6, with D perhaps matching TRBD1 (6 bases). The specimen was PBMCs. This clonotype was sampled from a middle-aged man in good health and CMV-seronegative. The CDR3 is CASSIGTLLTGSPLHF. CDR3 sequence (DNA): TGTGCCAGCAGCATAGGGACACTCCTAACAGGGTCACCCCTCCACTTT.